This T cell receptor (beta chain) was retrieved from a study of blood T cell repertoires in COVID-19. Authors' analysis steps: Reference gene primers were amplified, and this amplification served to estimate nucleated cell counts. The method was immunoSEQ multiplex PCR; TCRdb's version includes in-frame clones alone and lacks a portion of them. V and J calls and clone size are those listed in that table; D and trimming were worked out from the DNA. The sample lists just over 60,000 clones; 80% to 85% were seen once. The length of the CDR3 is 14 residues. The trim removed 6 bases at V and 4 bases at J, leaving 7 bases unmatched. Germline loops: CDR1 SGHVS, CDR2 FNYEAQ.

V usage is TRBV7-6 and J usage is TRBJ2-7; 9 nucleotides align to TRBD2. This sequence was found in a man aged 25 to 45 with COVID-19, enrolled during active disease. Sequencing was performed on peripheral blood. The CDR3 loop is CASRRGGGSYEQYF. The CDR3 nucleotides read TGTGCCAGCAGGCGCGGGGGGGGGAGTTACGAGCAGTACTTC.